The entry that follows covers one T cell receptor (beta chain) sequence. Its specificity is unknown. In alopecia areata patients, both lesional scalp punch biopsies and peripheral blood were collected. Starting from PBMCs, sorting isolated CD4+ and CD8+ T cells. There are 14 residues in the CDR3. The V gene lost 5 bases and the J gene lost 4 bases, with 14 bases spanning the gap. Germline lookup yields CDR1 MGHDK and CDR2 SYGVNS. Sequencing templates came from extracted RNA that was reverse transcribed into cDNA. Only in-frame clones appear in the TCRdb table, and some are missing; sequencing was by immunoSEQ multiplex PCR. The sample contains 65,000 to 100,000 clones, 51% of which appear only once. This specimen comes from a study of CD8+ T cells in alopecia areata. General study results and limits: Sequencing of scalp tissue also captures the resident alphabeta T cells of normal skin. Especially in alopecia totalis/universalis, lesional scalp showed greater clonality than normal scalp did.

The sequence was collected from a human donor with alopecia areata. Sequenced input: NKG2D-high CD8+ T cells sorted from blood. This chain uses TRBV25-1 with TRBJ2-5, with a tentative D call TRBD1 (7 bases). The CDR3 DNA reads TGTGCCAGCAGTCAGGAGGGGGCCAGAGAGACCCAGTACTTC. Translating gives CASSQEGARETQYF.